This T cell receptor (beta chain) originates from a study of cytomegalovirus exposure and HLA in healthy donors. Notes on the study in general: The listing of 150 to 200 TCR beta chains classed them as cytomegalovirus-associated. In a later analysis, specific HLA alleles were associated with around 17,000 TCR beta sequences at a 0.05 false discovery rate.

Turning to this clone: Its antigen is not identified.

V shed 0 bases and J shed 0 bases, with 7 bases lying between them. CDR3 length equals 15 residues. In germline, CDR1 is SGHNT, CDR2 YYREEE (reference sequence). The PCR made use of 60 Vbeta and 13 Jbeta primers. Repertoires were generated with immunoSEQ multiplex PCR, while TCRdb's copy carries only in-frame clones and drops some. In total, the table holds over 70,000 clones. The chain uses TRBV5-4 and TRBJ2-1; tentatively, D is TRBD2 (5 bases). This sequence originates from a woman aged 40 to 55 in good health and CMV-seropositive. The sequenced sample was PBMCs. CDR3 coding DNA: TGTGCCAGCAGCTTGGAAGCGGACTCCTACAATGAGCAGTTCTTC. Translated: CASSLEADSYNEQFF.